Listed below are T cell receptor beta chains from one sample, sequenced in a study of blood T cell repertoires in COVID-19. The repertoire was sequenced with immunoSEQ multiplex PCR; TCRdb's copy has only in-frame clones and lacks some. This sample yields 100,000 to 150,000 clones, of which around 86% are seen a single time; over 10% belongs to the top ten. Sequenced: peripheral blood. These receptors came from a woman in her 70s with COVID-19, enrolled during active disease. The CDR3 runs from the conserved cysteine through the conserved F or W. D genes are given only for firm matches. Clone size is not always given. Where it is, it says once, few, many or a class for expanded clones.

D: TRBD1
size: once
V: TRBV7-9
J: TRBJ1-2
DNA: TGTGCCAGCAGGGATCGACAGGGAATTGGTTATGGCTACACCTTC
CDR3: CASRDRQGIGYGYTF

D: TRBD2
size: once
V: TRBV9
J: TRBJ2-1
DNA: TGTGCCAGCAGCGTAGCGGGGGGGCCCGGGAATGAGCAGTTCTTC
CDR3: CASSVAGGPGNEQFF

D: .
size: .
V: TRBV18
J: TRBJ2-7
DNA: TGTGCCAGCTCATCAACTCGGGGAACCTACGAGCAGTACTTC
CDR3: CASSSTRGTYEQYF

D: .
size: .
V: TRBV19
J: TRBJ1-2
DNA: TGTGCCAGTAGTGCCCCTGTTCGGGGGGGTCGATATGGCTACACCTTC
CDR3: CASSAPVRGGRYGYTF

D: TRBD2
size: .
V: TRBV2
J: TRBJ2-1
DNA: TGTGCCAGCAGTGTAGCGGGGGGTTACAATGAGCAGTTCTTC
CDR3: CASSVAGGYNEQFF

D: .
size: .
V: TRBV6-1
J: TRBJ1-1
DNA: TGTGCCAGCAGTGAAGCGGGCAGGGCGAACACTGAAGCTTTCTTT
CDR3: CASSEAGRANTEAFF

D: TRBD1
size: once
V: TRBV10-3
J: TRBJ1-6
DNA: TGTGCCATCAGTGAGAGACAGGGGATGAACTCACCCCTCCACTTT
CDR3: CAISERQGMNSPLHF

D: .
size: few
V: TRBV3-1/TRBV3-2
J: TRBJ1-2
DNA: TGTGCCAGCAGCCAACGCAGCAGCAGGGCGTACGGCTACACCTTC
CDR3: CASSQRSSRAYGYTF

D: .
size: .
V: TRBV6-5
J: TRBJ1-1
DNA: TGTGCCAGCAGTTATCGGGGGGTGAACACTGAAGCTTTCTTT
CDR3: CASSYRGVNTEAFF

D: .
size: .
V: TRBV19
J: TRBJ1-5
DNA: TGTGCCAGTAGTATTAGGGGCCCTAGCAATCAGCCCCAGCATTTT
CDR3: CASSIRGPSNQPQHF

D: TRBD2
size: .
V: TRBV19
J: TRBJ2-1
DNA: TGTGCCAGTAGTATTCGGGGGGGCCACAATGAGCAGTTCTTC
CDR3: CASSIRGGHNEQFF

D: TRBD1
size: once
V: TRBV14
J: TRBJ2-7
DNA: TGTGCCAGCAGCCGGACCGGGACAGGGGGCTACGAGCAGTACTTC
CDR3: CASSRTGTGGYEQYF

D: TRBD2
size: .
V: TRBV7-2
J: TRBJ2-1
DNA: TGTGCCAGCAGCTTAGCAGCCGGGGGGGTGTACAATGAGCAGTTCTTC
CDR3: CASSLAAGGVYNEQFF

D: .
size: .
V: TRBV7-9
J: TRBJ2-2
DNA: TGTGCCAGCAGCCGCACCGGGAACGGGGAGCTGTTTTTT
CDR3: CASSRTGNGELFF

D: .
size: once
V: TRBV6-1
J: TRBJ1-1
DNA: TGTGCCAGCAGTGAACTCGCGGTCTTGAACACTGAAGCTTTCTTT
CDR3: CASSELAVLNTEAFF

D: .
size: .
V: TRBV3-1/TRBV3-2
J: TRBJ1-1
DNA: TGTGCCAGCAGCGTTCGATACCCTAGGGGGAACACTGAAGCTTTCTTT
CDR3: CASSVRYPRGNTEAFF

D: TRBD1
size: once
V: TRBV30
J: TRBJ1-2
DNA: TGTGCCTGGAATCACAGGGGAGTTGGCTACACCTTC
CDR3: CAWNHRGVGYTF

D: TRBD1
size: .
V: TRBV7-7
J: TRBJ2-2
DNA: TGTGCTAGCAGCGAGAGACAGGGGGCAACTATCGGGGAGCTGTTTTTT
CDR3: CASSERQGATIGELFF

D: TRBD1
size: .
V: TRBV6-5
J: TRBJ1-1
DNA: TGTGCCGGAGGACAGGGATGTTTTTTCAGCACTGAAGCTTTCTTT
CDR3: CAGGQGCFFSTEAFF

D: .
size: few
V: TRBV18
J: TRBJ2-5
DNA: TGTGCCAGCTCACCGTTCCGCCAGATTCAAGAGACCCAGTACTTC
CDR3: CASSPFRQIQETQYF

D: .
size: once
V: TRBV12-3/TRBV12-4
J: TRBJ1-1
DNA: TGTGCCAGCAGCCTTCGGGACACTGAAGCTTTCTTT
CDR3: CASSLRDTEAFF

D: .
size: .
V: TRBV20-1
J: TRBJ1-1
DNA: TGCAGTGCTAGTTGGGGGGACACTGAAGCTTTCTTT
CDR3: CSASWGDTEAFF

D: .
size: .
V: TRBV19
J: TRBJ1-1
DNA: TGTGCCAGTACCTCCACAGGGCTCCGGAACACTGAAGCTTTCTTT
CDR3: CASTSTGLRNTEAFF

D: TRBD1
size: .
V: TRBV2
J: TRBJ1-4
DNA: TGTGCCAGCAGTGAACCGACAGGGGTTGGACAACTGTTTTTT
CDR3: CASSEPTGVGQLFF

D: .
size: .
V: TRBV5-1
J: TRBJ1-2
DNA: TGCGCCAGCAGCTCCGGACTGAACTTAAACTATGGCTACACCTTC
CDR3: CASSSGLNLNYGYTF

D: TRBD1
size: .
V: TRBV28
J: TRBJ1-4
DNA: TGTGCCAGCAGTTTTGTTTTACAGGGGAGTGAAAAACTGTTTTTT
CDR3: CASSFVLQGSEKLFF

D: .
size: .
V: TRBV28
J: TRBJ1-5
DNA: TGTGCCAGCAGTTGGCCCCCGATGGCAAGGCAGGTGGGTCAGCCCCAGCATTTT
CDR3: CASSWPPMARQVGQPQHF

D: .
size: .
V: TRBV21-1
J: TRBJ2-1
DNA: TGTGCCAGCAGGGCGCTGGACAGGGCGAATGAGCAGTTCTTC
CDR3: CASRALDRANEQFF

D: TRBD1
size: .
V: TRBV9
J: TRBJ1-1
DNA: TGTGCCAGCAGCGTAGCTGTGACAGGGGGCAGGGACACTGAAGCTTTCTTT
CDR3: CASSVAVTGGRDTEAFF

D: .
size: .
V: TRBV6-5
J: TRBJ2-5
DNA: TGTGCCAGCCGAGGGGGACTAACCCAAGAGCCCCAGTACTTC
CDR3: CASRGGLTQEPQYF

D: .
size: .
V: TRBV6-2/TRBV6-3
J: TRBJ2-7
DNA: TGTGCCAGCAGTCCCTCCTACTACGAGCAGTACTTC
CDR3: CASSPSYYEQYF

D: TRBD1
size: .
V: TRBV2
J: TRBJ1-2
DNA: TGTGCCAGCAGGGGGCCCGGAGGGGGCAGGCGGTCGGATCGCTATGGCTACACCTTC
CDR3: CASRGPGGGRRSDRYGYTF

D: .
size: .
V: TRBV9
J: TRBJ1-3
DNA: TGTGCCAGCAGCGTGGAGGAGGCCGGAAACACCATATATTTT
CDR3: CASSVEEAGNTIYF

D: .
size: .
V: TRBV30
J: TRBJ1-4
DNA: TGTGCCTGGAGTTACAGGGAAAAACTGTTTTTT
CDR3: CAWSYREKLFF

D: .
size: .
V: TRBV7-2
J: TRBJ1-1
DNA: TGTGCCAGCAGCTTAGGGAGGGGTAACACTGAAGCTTTCTTT
CDR3: CASSLGRGNTEAFF